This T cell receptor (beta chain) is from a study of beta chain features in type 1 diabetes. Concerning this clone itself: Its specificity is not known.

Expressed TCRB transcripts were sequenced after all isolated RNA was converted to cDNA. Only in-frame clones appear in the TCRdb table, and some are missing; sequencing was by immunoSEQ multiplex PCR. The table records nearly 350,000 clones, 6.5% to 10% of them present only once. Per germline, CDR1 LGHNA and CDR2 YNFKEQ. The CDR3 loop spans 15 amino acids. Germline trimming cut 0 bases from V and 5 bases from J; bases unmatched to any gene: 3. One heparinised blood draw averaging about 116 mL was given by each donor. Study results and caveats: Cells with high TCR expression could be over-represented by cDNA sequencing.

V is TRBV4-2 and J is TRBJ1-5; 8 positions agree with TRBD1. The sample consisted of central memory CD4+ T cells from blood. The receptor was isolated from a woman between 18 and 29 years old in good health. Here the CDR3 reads CASSQDMTGDQPQHF. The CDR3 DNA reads TGTGCCAGCAGCCAAGATATGACAGGGGATCAGCCCCAGCATTTT.